This TCR beta chain came from a study of shared clonotypes between healthy human individuals. Points from the study as a whole: Memory subsets had estimated richness that was generally smaller than that of naive subsets.

The table came from immunoSEQ multiplex PCR; TCRdb's copy has only in-frame clones and leaves some out. The sample carries some 1,400,000 clones, around 97% recorded once. V lost 6 bases and J 6 bases, leaving 17 bases between the germline ends. CDR1 is MNHNS, CDR2 SASEGT, per germline. This CDR3 is 15 amino acids long. As for this clone: Its target is not known.

CD45RA+ naive and CD45RA-negative memory subsets were separated from CD4+ cells. This clonotype was sampled from a man younger than 45 in good health. Sequencing was done on a sample of naive CD4+ T cells sorted from blood. Subset noted: CD45RA+ positively selected. This chain links TRBV6-1 with TRBJ2-2; TRBD2 might be the D (5 bases). For the CDR3, the DNA is TGTGCCAGCAGGGCGGTCGGGAACCGTCCCGGGGAGCTGTTTTTT. Its protein product is CASRAVGNRPGELFF.